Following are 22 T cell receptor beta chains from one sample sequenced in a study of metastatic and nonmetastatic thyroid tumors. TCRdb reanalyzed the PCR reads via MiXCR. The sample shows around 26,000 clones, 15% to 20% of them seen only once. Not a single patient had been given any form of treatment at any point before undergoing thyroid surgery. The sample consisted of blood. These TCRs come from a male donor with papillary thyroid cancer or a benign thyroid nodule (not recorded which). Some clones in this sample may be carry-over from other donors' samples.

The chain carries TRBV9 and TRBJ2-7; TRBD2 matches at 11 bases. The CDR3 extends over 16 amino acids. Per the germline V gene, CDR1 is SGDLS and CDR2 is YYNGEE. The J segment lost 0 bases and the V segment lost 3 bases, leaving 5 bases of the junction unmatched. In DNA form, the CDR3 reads TGTGCCAGCAGCGGGTCGACTAGCGGGAACTCCTACGAGCAGTACTTC. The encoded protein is CASSGSTSGNSYEQYF. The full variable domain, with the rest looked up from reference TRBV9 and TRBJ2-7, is DSGVTQTPKHLITATGQRVTLRCSPRSGDLSVYWYQQSLDQGLQFLIQYYNGEERAKGNILERFSAQQFPDLHSELNLSSLELGDSALYFCASSGSTSGNSYEQYFGPGTRLTVT.

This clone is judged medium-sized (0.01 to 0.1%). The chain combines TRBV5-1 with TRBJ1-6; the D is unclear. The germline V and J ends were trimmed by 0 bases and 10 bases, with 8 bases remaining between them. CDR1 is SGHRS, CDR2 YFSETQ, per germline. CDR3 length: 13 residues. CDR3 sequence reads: CASSLGVGSPLHF. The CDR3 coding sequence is TGCGCCAGCAGCTTGGGGGTCGGATCACCCCTCCACTTT. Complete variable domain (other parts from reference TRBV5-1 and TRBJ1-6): KAGVTQTPRYLIKTRGQQVTLSCSPISGHRSVSWYQQTPGQGLQFLFEYFSETQRNKGNFPGRFSGRQFSNSRSEMNVSTLELGDSALYLCASSLGVGSPLHFGNGTRLTVT.

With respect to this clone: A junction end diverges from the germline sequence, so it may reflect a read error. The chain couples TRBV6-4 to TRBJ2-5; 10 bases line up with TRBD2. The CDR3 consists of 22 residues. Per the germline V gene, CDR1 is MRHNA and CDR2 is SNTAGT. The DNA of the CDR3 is TGTGCCAGCATTGACTTCGCAAGGAGACGGACTAGCGGTAGGGCATTCAAAGAGACCCAGTACTTC. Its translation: CASIDFARRRTSGRAFKETQYF.

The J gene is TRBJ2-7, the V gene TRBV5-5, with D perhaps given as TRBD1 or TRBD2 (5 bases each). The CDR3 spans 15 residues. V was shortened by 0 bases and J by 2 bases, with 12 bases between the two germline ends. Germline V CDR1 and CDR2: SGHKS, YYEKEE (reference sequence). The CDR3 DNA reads TGTGCCAGCAGCTTGGGAGGGACCGAGACCTACGAGCAGTACTTC. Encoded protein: CASSLGGTETYEQYF.

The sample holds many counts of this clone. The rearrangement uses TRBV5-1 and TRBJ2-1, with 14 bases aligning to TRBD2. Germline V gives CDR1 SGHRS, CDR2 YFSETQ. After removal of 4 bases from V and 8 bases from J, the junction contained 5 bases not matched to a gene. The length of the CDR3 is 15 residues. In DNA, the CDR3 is TGCGCCAGCAGCCGGGGACTAGCGGGAGTGGATGAGCAGTTCTTC. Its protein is CASSRGLAGVDEQFF.

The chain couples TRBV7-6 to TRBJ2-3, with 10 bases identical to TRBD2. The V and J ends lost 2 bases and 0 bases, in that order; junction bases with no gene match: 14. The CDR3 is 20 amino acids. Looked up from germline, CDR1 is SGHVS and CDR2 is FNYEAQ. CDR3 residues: CASSLTPPPSSGGSTDTQYF. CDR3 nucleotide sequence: TGTGCCAGCAGCTTAACCCCCCCCCCATCTAGCGGGGGTAGCACAGATACGCAGTATTTT.

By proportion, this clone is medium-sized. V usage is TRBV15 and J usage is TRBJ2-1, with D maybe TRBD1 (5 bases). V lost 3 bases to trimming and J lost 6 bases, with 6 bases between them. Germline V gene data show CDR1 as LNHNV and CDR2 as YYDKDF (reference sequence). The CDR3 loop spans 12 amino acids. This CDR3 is CATSRDINEQFF. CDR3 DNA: TGTGCCACCAGCAGGGACATCAATGAGCAGTTCTTC. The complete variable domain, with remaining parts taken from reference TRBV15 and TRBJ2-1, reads DAMVIQNPRYQVTQFGKPVTLSCSQTLNHNVMYWYQQKSSQAPKLLFHYYDKDFNNEADTPDNFQSRRPNTSFCFLDIRSPGLGDTAMYLCATSRDINEQFFGPGTRLTVL.

The chain's CDR3 is CASTGLAGGTRDINEQFF. DNA of the CDR3: TGTGCCAGCACTGGACTAGCGGGAGGGACACGGGACATAAATGAGCAGTTCTTC. The genes are TRBV2 and TRBJ2-1, with TRBD2 matching 15 bases. The ends lost 7 bases at V and 7 bases at J; junction bases unmatched: 14. The CDR3 loop spans 18 amino acids. From germline, CDR1 is SNHLY and CDR2 FYNNEI.

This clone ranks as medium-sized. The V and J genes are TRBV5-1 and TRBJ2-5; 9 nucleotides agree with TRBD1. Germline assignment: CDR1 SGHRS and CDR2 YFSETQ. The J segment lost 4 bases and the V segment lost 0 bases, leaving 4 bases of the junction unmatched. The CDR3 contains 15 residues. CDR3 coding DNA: TGCGCCAGCAGCTTGGGGACAGGGGATGGAGAGACCCAGTACTTC. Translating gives CASSLGTGDGETQYF.

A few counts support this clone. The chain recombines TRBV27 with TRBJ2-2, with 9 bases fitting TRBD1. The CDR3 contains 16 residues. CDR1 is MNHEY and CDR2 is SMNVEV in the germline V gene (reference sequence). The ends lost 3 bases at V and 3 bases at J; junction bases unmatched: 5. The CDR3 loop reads CASSFGTGLDTGELFF. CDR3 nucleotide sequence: TGTGCCAGCAGTTTTGGGACAGGGTTGGACACCGGGGAGCTGTTTTTT.

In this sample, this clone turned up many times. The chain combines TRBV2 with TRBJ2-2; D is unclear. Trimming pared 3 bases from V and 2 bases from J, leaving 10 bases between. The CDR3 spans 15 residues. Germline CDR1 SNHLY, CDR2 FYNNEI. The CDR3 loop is CASSDIVDNTGELFF. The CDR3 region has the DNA TGTGCCAGCAGTGATATTGTGGATAACACCGGGGAGCTGTTTTTT.

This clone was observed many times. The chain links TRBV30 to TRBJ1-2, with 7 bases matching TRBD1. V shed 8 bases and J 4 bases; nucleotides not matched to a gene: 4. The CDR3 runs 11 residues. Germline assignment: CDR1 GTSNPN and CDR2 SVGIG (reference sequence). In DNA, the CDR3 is TGTGCCGCGGGACAGACCTATGGCTACACCTTC. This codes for CAAGQTYGYTF.

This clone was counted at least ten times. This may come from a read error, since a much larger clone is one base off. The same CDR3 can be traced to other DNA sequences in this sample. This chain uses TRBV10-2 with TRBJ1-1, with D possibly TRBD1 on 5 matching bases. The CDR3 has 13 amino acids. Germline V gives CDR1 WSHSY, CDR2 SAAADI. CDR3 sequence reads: CASTRGSNTEAFF. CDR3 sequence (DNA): TGCGCCAGCACTCGGGGGTCGAACACTGAAGCTTTTTTT.

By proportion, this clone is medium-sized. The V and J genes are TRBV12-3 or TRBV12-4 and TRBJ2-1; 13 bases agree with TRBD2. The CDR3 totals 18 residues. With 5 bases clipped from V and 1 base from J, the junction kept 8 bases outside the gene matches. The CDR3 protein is CASSLRTSGRKSYNEQFF. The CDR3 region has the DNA TGTGCCAGCAGTCTTCGGACTAGCGGGAGAAAGTCCTACAATGAGCAGTTCTTC.

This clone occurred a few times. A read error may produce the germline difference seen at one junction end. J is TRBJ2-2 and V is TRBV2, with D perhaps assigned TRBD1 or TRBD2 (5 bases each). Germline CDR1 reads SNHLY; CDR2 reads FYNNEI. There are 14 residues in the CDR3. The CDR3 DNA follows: TGTGCCAGCATTGTCGATAGGGGTGCCGGGGAGCTGTTTTTC. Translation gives CASIVDRGAGELFF. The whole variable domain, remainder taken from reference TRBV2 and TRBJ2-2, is EPEVTQTPSHQVTQMGQEVILRCVPISNHLYFYWYRQILGQKVEFLVSFYNNEISEKSEIFDDQFSVERPDGSNFTLKIRSTKLEDSAMYFCASIVDRGAGELFFGEGSRLTVL.

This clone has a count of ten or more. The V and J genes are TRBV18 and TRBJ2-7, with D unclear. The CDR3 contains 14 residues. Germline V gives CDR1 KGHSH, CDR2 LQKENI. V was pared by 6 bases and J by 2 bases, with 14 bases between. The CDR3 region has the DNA TGTGCCAGCTCCACGACCGGGCCAGCCTACGAGCAGTACTTC. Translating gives CASSTTGPAYEQYF.

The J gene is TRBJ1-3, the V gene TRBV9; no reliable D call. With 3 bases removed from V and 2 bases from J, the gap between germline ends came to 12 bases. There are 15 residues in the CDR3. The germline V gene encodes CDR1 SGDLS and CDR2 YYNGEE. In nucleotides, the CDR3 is TGTGCCAGCAGCGCGCAAGGTGTGACTGGAAACACCATATATTTT. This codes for CASSAQGVTGNTIYF.

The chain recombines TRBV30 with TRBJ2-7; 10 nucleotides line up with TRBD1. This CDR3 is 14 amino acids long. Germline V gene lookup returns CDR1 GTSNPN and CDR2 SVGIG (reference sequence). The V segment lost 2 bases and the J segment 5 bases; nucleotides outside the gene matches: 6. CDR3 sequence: CAWSRTGGGDEQYF. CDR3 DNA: TGTGCCTGGAGTCGGACAGGGGGAGGGGACGAGCAGTACTTC.

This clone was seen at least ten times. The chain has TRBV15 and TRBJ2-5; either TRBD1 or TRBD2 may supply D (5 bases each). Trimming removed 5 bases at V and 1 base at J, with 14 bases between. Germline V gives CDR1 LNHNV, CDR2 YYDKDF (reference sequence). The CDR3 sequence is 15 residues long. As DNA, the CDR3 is TGTGCCACCAGCGCCGCGAGGGGTCCCCAAGAGACCCAGTACTTC. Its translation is CATSAARGPQETQYF. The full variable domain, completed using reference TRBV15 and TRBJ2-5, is DAMVIQNPRYQVTQFGKPVTLSCSQTLNHNVMYWYQQKSSQAPKLLFHYYDKDFNNEADTPDNFQSRRPNTSFCFLDIRSPGLGDTAMYLCATSAARGPQETQYFGPGTRLLVL.

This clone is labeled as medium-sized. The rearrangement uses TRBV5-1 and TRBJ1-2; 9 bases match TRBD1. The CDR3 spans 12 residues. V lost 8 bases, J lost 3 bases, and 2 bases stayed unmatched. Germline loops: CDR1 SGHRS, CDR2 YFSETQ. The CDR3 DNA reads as TGCGCCAGTCGACAGGGGGACTATGGCTACACCTTC. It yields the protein CASRQGDYGYTF.

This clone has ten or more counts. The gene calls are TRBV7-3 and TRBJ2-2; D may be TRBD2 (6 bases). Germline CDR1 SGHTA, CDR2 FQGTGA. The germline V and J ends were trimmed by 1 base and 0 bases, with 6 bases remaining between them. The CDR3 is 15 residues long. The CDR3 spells CASSLRLANTGELFF. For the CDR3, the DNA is TGTGCCAGCAGCTTAAGACTAGCGAACACCGGGGAGCTGTTTTTT.

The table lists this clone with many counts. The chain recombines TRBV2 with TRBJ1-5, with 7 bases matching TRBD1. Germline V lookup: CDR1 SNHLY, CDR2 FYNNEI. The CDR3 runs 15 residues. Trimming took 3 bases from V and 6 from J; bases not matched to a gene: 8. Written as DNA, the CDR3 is TGTGCCAGCAGTGATCCTCGACAGGGAGGTCAGCCCCAGCATTTT. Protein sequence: CASSDPRQGGQPQHF.